One and the same sample provided the 9 T cell receptor beta chains below, sequenced in a study of T cell responses to AZD1222 COVID-19 vaccine. The table came from immunoSEQ multiplex PCR; TCRdb's copy has only in-frame clones and leaves some out. The sample has 95,000 to 150,000 clones; about 88% are singletons. The material sequenced was peripheral blood, taken on day 0 of AZD1222 vaccination. The receptors shown here come from an adult in good health.

This chain connects TRBV7-9 to TRBJ2-5, with D perhaps assigned TRBD1 or TRBD2 (5 bases each). The V gene lost 9 bases and the J gene lost 4 bases, with 12 bases spanning the gap. This CDR3 has 12 amino acids. Germline CDR1 is SEHNR and CDR2 is FQNEAQ (reference sequence). CDR3 in amino acids: CASGDGRETQYF. Written as DNA, the CDR3 is TGTGCCAGTGGGGACGGGCGAGAGACCCAGTACTTC.

The V gene is TRBV7-2, the J gene TRBJ1-6; D perhaps matches TRBD1 (6 bases). This CDR3 contains 17 residues. Germline V CDR1 and CDR2: SGHTA, FQGNSA. V lost 5 bases to trimming and J lost 7 bases, with 21 bases between them. CDR3 nucleotide sequence: TGTGCCAGCAGCCCAGGGGAGGGCCGGGGGAAGAATTCACCCCTCCACTTT. This codes for CASSPGEGRGKNSPLHF.

This clone was recorded once. This sequence joins TRBV4-1 and TRBJ2-7; D might be TRBD2 (6 bases). Germline CDR1 MGHRA, CDR2 YSYEKL. Between the trimmed V and J ends, which lost 4 bases and 0 bases, there was a span of 16 bases. The CDR3 totals 16 residues. Here the CDR3 DNA reads TGCGCCAGCAGCCCCTCGGGGGAGGCCAGCTCCTACGAGCAGTACTTC. Translated, it gives CASSPSGEASSYEQYF.

This chain joins TRBV10-3 and TRBJ2-1, with a weak D call TRBD2 (6 bases). From germline, CDR1 is ENHRY and CDR2 SYGVKD. Between the trimmed V and J ends, which lost 6 bases and 4 bases, there was a span of 13 bases. This CDR3 is built from 14 residues. CDR3 loop: CAIREGRTYNEQFF. In DNA, the CDR3 is TGTGCCATCAGGGAGGGGCGGACTTACAATGAGCAGTTCTTC.

CDR3 bases: TGTGCCAGCAGCTCCGGGACAGGAGGGGAGACCCAGTACTTC. Translating it yields CASSSGTGGETQYF. The chain links TRBV11-2 to TRBJ2-5, with TRBD1 matching 8 bases. CDR3 length: 14 amino acids. CDR1 is SGHAT and CDR2 is FQNNGV in the germline V gene. V trimming: 4 bases; J trimming: 5 bases; junction bases outside the gene matches: 6.

As concerns this clone: Mismatch with germline at one junction end may stem from a read error. The rearrangement joins TRBV14 to TRBJ2-2; tentatively, D is TRBD2 (5 bases). Germline assignment: CDR1 SGHDN and CDR2 FVKESK. The CDR3 is 18 residues long. CDR3 coding DNA: TGTGCCAGCAGTCTCCGAGTAGAGCGTGGAGTAGCAGCCCGGGGAGCTGTTTTT. Residues: CASSLRVERGVAARGAVF.

Regarding this clone: The identical CDR3 is also encoded by other nucleotide sequences in the sample. This sequence joins TRBV19 and TRBJ1-2; 8 nucleotides agree with TRBD1. Germline trimming cut 2 bases from V and 8 bases from J; bases unmatched to any gene: 7. CDR3 length: 14 amino acids. CDR1 and CDR2 from the germline V gene are LNHDA and SQIVND (reference sequence). CDR3 DNA sequence: TGTGCCAGTAGTATATTGGCAGGGGGCTACGGCTACACCTTC. This gives the protein CASSILAGGYGYTF.

With respect to this clone: This specimen includes other DNA sequences encoding the same CDR3. The genes are TRBV3-1 (or the pseudogene TRBV3-2) and TRBJ1-6; 9 bases align to TRBD1. Germline V gene lookup returns CDR1 LGHDT and CDR2 YNNKEL (reference sequence). There are 15 residues in the CDR3. V lost 3 bases, J lost 3 bases, and 0 bases stayed unmatched. In DNA, the CDR3 is TGTGCCAGCAGCCAGGGACAGGGCTATAATTCACCCCTCCACTTT. Translating gives CASSQGQGYNSPLHF.

This clone was picked up a small number of times. A read error may account for a junction end that differs from germline. The V call is TRBV28, the J call TRBJ2-1; TRBD2 matches 7 bases. Germline CDR1 MDHEN, CDR2 SYDVKM. The CDR3 extends over 12 amino acids. In DNA, the CDR3 is TGTGCCAGTACCCGGGCTAGCGGTCGGAGGCTCTTC. Translation gives CASTRASGRRLF.